Shown below are 22 T cell receptor beta chains from a single sample sequenced in a study of cytomegalovirus exposure and HLA in healthy donors. Sequenced by immunoSEQ multiplex PCR; TCRdb stores in-frame clones only, minus some. Here the sample spans approximately 120,000 clones, 94% being singletons. The sequenced sample consisted of PBMCs. The receptors here all came from a woman aged 18 to 35 in good health and CMV-seronegative.

The CDR3 reads CASSRDSVADTQYF. DNA for the CDR3: TGTGCCAGCAGCCGGGACAGCGTGGCAGATACGCAGTATTTT. V gene TRBV9 combines with J gene TRBJ2-3; 7 nucleotides match TRBD1. This CDR3 comprises 14 residues. After removal of 4 bases from V and 4 bases from J, the junction contained 6 bases not matched to a gene. CDR1 is SGDLS and CDR2 is YYNGEE in the germline V gene.

V is TRBV7-9 and J is TRBJ2-7; D might be TRBD2 (5 bases). In germline, CDR1 is SEHNR, CDR2 FQNEAQ (reference sequence). V was trimmed by 7 bases and J by 2 bases, leaving 6 bases between them. The CDR3 runs 11 residues. DNA for the CDR3: TGTGCCAGCACCGGGGCCTACGAGCAGTACTTC. Protein sequence: CASTGAYEQYF.

The chain is built from TRBV9 and TRBJ1-3; no firm D call. This CDR3 spans 16 amino acids. V was cut by 0 bases and J by 2 bases, with 12 bases left in between. The germline CDR1 and CDR2 sequences are SGDLS and YYNGEE. As DNA, the CDR3 is TGTGCCAGCAGCGTAGCTACGGGGTACACTGGAAACACCATATATTTT. Encoded protein: CASSVATGYTGNTIYF. Drawing the rest from reference TRBV9 and TRBJ1-3, the complete variable domain is DSGVTQTPKHLITATGQRVTLRCSPRSGDLSVYWYQQSLDQGLQFLIQYYNGEERAKGNILERFSAQQFPDLHSELNLSSLELGDSALYFCASSVATGYTGNTIYFGEGSWLTVV.

The genes are TRBV2 and TRBJ2-3; 11 nucleotides agree with TRBD2. The CDR3 sequence is 15 residues long. Trimming removed 1 base from V and 5 bases from J; junction bases left unmatched: 2. The germline gives CDR1 SNHLY, CDR2 FYNNEI. The CDR3 loop is CASSEEGTSGDTQYF. Here the CDR3 DNA reads TGTGCCAGCAGTGAAGAGGGGACTAGCGGAGATACGCAGTATTTT.

This chain uses TRBV6-1 with TRBJ1-1; D is ambiguous. Germline CDR1 is MNHNS and CDR2 is SASEGT. The CDR3 covers 17 residues. Trimming left V 1 base short and J 6 bases short, with 21 bases between. Written as DNA, the CDR3 is TGTGCCAGCAGTGAAGGCATGGATGTGACCCGAGGGTCTGAAGCTTTCTTT. It is translated as CASSEGMDVTRGSEAFF.

In its sample, this clone was seen once. J is TRBJ2-7 and V is TRBV2; D not certain. The V gene's germline CDR1 is SNHLY and CDR2 FYNNEI. The CDR3 runs 11 residues. Trimming cost V 7 bases and J 1 base, with 5 bases left between them. The CDR3 sequence is CASTFSYEQYF. CDR3 nucleotide sequence: TGTGCCAGCACTTTTTCCTACGAGCAGTACTTC.

V gene TRBV7-6 combines with J gene TRBJ2-2; tentatively, D is TRBD1 (6 bases). CDR1 is SGHVS, CDR2 FNYEAQ, per germline. V was shortened by 3 bases and J by 0 bases, with 8 bases between the two germline ends. The CDR3 runs 15 residues. The CDR3, as DNA: TGTGCCAGCAGCTTCGGGACACCGAACACCGGGGAGCTGTTTTTT. Protein: CASSFGTPNTGELFF.

J is TRBJ2-3 and V is TRBV9, with D tentatively TRBD2 (5 bases). Germline V gene data show CDR1 as SGDLS and CDR2 as YYNGEE. The CDR3 consists of 15 residues. V lost 4 bases and J lost 2, with 14 bases in between. The CDR3 protein is CASSLRTGNTDTQYF. The CDR3 bases are TGTGCCAGCAGCCTCCGGACGGGAAACACAGATACGCAGTATTTT.

The chain couples TRBV5-1 to TRBJ1-4; 8 nucleotides agree with TRBD1. This CDR3 spans 16 amino acids. V lost 3 bases and J lost 3; bases outside the gene matches: 7. Per germline, CDR1 SGHRS and CDR2 YFSETQ. The CDR3 protein is CASSSQGAFSNEKLFF. The CDR3 nucleotides are TGCGCCAGCAGCTCTCAGGGGGCGTTTTCTAATGAAAAACTGTTTTTT.

CDR3 amino acids: CASSFTGGPDTIYF. Written as DNA, the CDR3 is TGTGCCAGCAGCTTTACAGGGGGCCCGGACACCATATATTTT. The chain recombines TRBV7-9 with TRBJ1-3, with 9 bases lining up with TRBD1. Trimming at V came to 3 bases and at J to 8 bases, leaving 5 bases not matched to a gene. There are 14 residues in the CDR3. In germline, CDR1 is SEHNR, CDR2 FQNEAQ (reference sequence).

This chain connects TRBV6-4 to TRBJ2-7, with 12 nucleotides matching TRBD2. Unmatched junction bases numbered 6, after V lost 5 bases and J lost 7 bases. This CDR3 region has 14 residues. From germline, CDR1 is MRHNA and CDR2 SNTAGT. CDR3 protein: CASSRLAGDYEQYF. The CDR3 DNA is TGTGCCAGCAGTAGACTAGCGGGAGATTATGAGCAGTACTTC.

This chain links TRBV2 with TRBJ1-5, with TRBD1 matching over 9 bases. CDR1 and CDR2 (germline): SNHLY, FYNNEI. Trimming took 4 bases from V and 5 from J; bases not matched to a gene: 3. The length of the CDR3 is 14 residues. The CDR3 region has the DNA TGTGCCAGCAGTGGGACAGGGGCCGATCAGCCCCAGCATTTT. This translates into CASSGTGADQPQHF.

The rearrangement links TRBV11-2 to TRBJ2-7, with 7 bases aligning to TRBD1. Looked up from germline, CDR1 is SGHAT and CDR2 is FQNNGV. The CDR3 extends over 15 amino acids. V gave up 2 bases and J gave up 7 bases; unmatched junction bases: 11. The CDR3 spells CASSLWDSPSSEQYF. CDR3 nucleotide sequence: TGTGCCAGCAGCTTATGGGACAGCCCTTCGTCGGAGCAGTACTTC.

In regard to this clone: At one of its ends the junction is not consistent with the germline gene, which may arise from a read error. The chain employs TRBV6-1 and TRBJ2-1; 7 nucleotides match TRBD1. Germline V gene sequence: CDR1 MNHNS, CDR2 SASEGT. The CDR3 totals 11 residues. CDR3 sequence reads: CASSVTGSMIF. DNA of the CDR3: TGTGCCAGCAGTGTGACAGGGTCAATGATCTTC.

This clone is a singleton in its sample. This chain joins TRBV2 and TRBJ1-5; the D is unclear. The CDR3 spans 13 residues. Germline CDR1 and CDR2: SNHLY and FYNNEI. Trimming pared 6 bases from V and 2 bases from J, leaving 8 bases between. The CDR3 sequence is CASRVLGNQPQHF. As DNA, the CDR3 is TGTGCCAGCAGAGTACTGGGCAATCAGCCCCAGCATTTT.

This clone was detected only once. This same CDR3 is encoded by further DNA sequences in the sample. V is TRBV2 and J is TRBJ1-5; 7 positions agree with TRBD1. CDR1 SNHLY and CDR2 FYNNEI come from the germline V gene. This CDR3 has 14 residues. J was trimmed by 4 bases and V by 9 bases; bases with no gene match: 9. In DNA, the CDR3 is TGTGCCAGTAGAGAACGACAGGGTAATCAGCCCCAGCATTTT. Translating gives CASRERQGNQPQHF.

This rearrangement joins TRBV5-1 to TRBJ1-4; D ambiguous. With 4 bases removed from V and 0 bases from J, the gap between germline ends came to 13 bases. The CDR3 contains 16 residues. CDR1 and CDR2 from the germline V gene are SGHRS and YFSETQ. CDR3 region: CASSPTSGSTNEKLFF. The CDR3 DNA sequence: TGCGCCAGCAGCCCCACCTCGGGGTCAACTAATGAAAAACTGTTTTTT. Complete variable domain (other parts from reference TRBV5-1 and TRBJ1-4): KAGVTQTPRYLIKTRGQQVTLSCSPISGHRSVSWYQQTPGQGLQFLFEYFSETQRNKGNFPGRFSGRQFSNSRSEMNVSTLELGDSALYLCASSPTSGSTNEKLFFGSGTQLSVL.

The genes are TRBV6-6 and TRBJ2-1; the D is unclear. The length of the CDR3 is 12 residues. Germline CDR1 is MNHNY and CDR2 is SVGAGI (reference sequence). Trimming removed 2 bases at V and 7 bases at J, with 6 bases between. The CDR3 protein is CASSYVRNEQFF. CDR3 nucleotide sequence: TGTGCCAGCAGTTACGTACGGAATGAGCAGTTCTTC.

The chain couples TRBV2 to TRBJ1-2; tentative D call: TRBD1 (5 bases). CDR1 and CDR2 (germline): SNHLY, FYNNEI. The CDR3 is 15 amino acids. V was clipped by 2 bases and J by 5 bases, with 15 bases between them. In DNA form, the CDR3 reads TGTGCCAGCAGTGAATCACAGGTAGAAGGATATGGCTACACCTTC. It specifies CASSESQVEGYGYTF.

This chain joins TRBV20-1 and TRBJ1-1; 8 nucleotides line up with TRBD1. The V gene's germline CDR1 is DFQATT and CDR2 SNEGSKA (reference sequence). With V trimmed by 5 bases and J by 11 bases, 7 bases remained unmatched. The CDR3 spans 11 residues. CDR3 DNA: TGCAGTGCTCACTCAGGGGGCTTGGCTTTCTTT. It codes for CSAHSGGLAFF.

This chain uses TRBV11-2 with TRBJ1-1; perhaps TRBD1 as D (5 bases). The CDR3 is made up of 13 amino acids. Germline V lookup: CDR1 SGHAT, CDR2 FQNNGV. V was clipped by 5 bases and J by 1 base, with 8 bases between them. The CDR3 sequence is CASSPQGNTEAFF. In nucleotides, the CDR3 is TGTGCCAGCAGCCCCCAGGGGAACACTGAAGCTTTCTTT.

V is TRBV9 and J is TRBJ2-5; 11 nucleotides align to TRBD2. Germline CDR1 and CDR2: SGDLS and YYNGEE. With 4 bases clipped from V and 1 base from J, the junction kept 3 bases outside the gene matches. The CDR3 loop spans 15 amino acids. CDR3 sequence: CASSTSGGLQETQYF. The CDR3 DNA is TGTGCCAGCAGCACTAGCGGGGGCCTCCAAGAGACCCAGTACTTC.